This T cell receptor beta chain was documented in a study of shared clonotypes between healthy human individuals. Data came from immunoSEQ multiplex PCR; TCRdb stores just in-frame clones and leaves some out. Of over a million clones in the sample, approximately 78% were seen once. V lost 1 base to trimming and J lost 11 bases, with 11 bases between them. There are 12 residues in the CDR3. Germline V gene sequence: CDR1 SGHTA, CDR2 FQGNSA. This chain connects TRBV7-2 to TRBJ1-1; D not resolved. The source of this sequence is a man younger than 30 in good health. Some clones in this sample may be carry-over from other donors' samples. Sequencing input: memory CD4+ T cells from PBMCs. The subset denotes: CD45RA-negative fraction. CDR3 amino acids: CASSLVGRSAFF. CDR3 bases: TGTGCCAGCAGCTTAGTCGGCCGGTCGGCTTTCTTT.